Shown below are 16 T cell receptor beta chains from a single sample sequenced in a study of blood T cell repertoires in COVID-19. The assay was immunoSEQ multiplex PCR, and TCRdb's table has in-frame clones only and misses some. The table records around 150,000 clones, roughly nine tenths of them present only once. Specimen: peripheral blood. These receptors were obtained from a human donor in a cohort sampled during active COVID-19.

V usage is TRBV7-9 and J usage is TRBJ2-3; a weak D match, TRBD2 (6 bases). The CDR3 is 19 residues long. CDR1 is SEHNR, CDR2 FQNEAQ, per germline (reference sequence). Between the trimmed V and J ends, which lost 3 bases and 3 bases, there was a span of 25 bases. The DNA of the CDR3 is TGTGCCAGCAGCTTCGTCCTGGGCCCGGGAGCAGGTGGGACAGATACGCAGTATTTT. Translated, it gives CASSFVLGPGAGGTDTQYF. The full variable domain, with the rest looked up from reference TRBV7-9 and TRBJ2-3, is DTGVSQNPRHKITKRGQNVTFRCDPISEHNRLYWYRQTLGQGPEFLTYFQNEAQLEKSRLLSDRFSAERPKGSFSTLEIQRTEQGDSAMYLCASSFVLGPGAGGTDTQYFGPGTRLTVL.

The V and J genes are TRBV19 and TRBJ2-3, with TRBD2 identical over 9 bases. Trimming took 5 bases from V and 5 from J; bases not matched to a gene: 5. CDR1 and CDR2 (germline): LNHDA, SQIVND (reference sequence). The CDR3 is 14 residues long. The CDR3 nucleotides read TGTGCCAGTAGTCGCGGGAGGGCCCTAGATACGCAGTATTTT. This translates into CASSRGRALDTQYF.

The chain joins TRBV28 to TRBJ2-7, with D perhaps TRBD2 (6 bases). The CDR3 is 16 amino acids. The ends were cut back, 6 bases at V and 3 bases at J, with 21 bases in the middle. Germline lookup yields CDR1 MDHEN and CDR2 SYDVKM. Here the CDR3 reads CASSAIGEVGGYEQYF. CDR3 DNA sequence: TGTGCCAGCAGCGCCATTGGGGAGGTCGGGGGCTACGAGCAGTACTTC.

The chain joins TRBV14 to TRBJ1-1; D perhaps matches TRBD1 (6 bases). Germline V CDR1 and CDR2: SGHDN, FVKESK. The length of the CDR3 is 13 residues. Between the trimmed V and J ends, which lost 0 bases and 7 bases, there was a span of 9 bases. DNA of the CDR3: TGTGCCAGCAGCCAAGATGTGACAGGTGAAGCTTTCTTT. This gives the protein CASSQDVTGEAFF.

The gene calls are TRBV6-5 and TRBJ1-6, with D possibly matching TRBD1 (6 bases). CDR1 MNHEY and CDR2 SVGAGI come from the germline V gene. Trimming took 7 bases from V and 0 from J, leaving 10 bases between them. The CDR3 is 15 residues long. For the CDR3, the DNA is TGTGCCAGCAATCCGGACAGCTCCTATAATTCACCCCTCCACTTT. Its protein is CASNPDSSYNSPLHF.

J is TRBJ1-1 and V is TRBV11-3; D ambiguous. Germline CDR1 SGHNT, CDR2 YENEEA. V shed 1 base and J shed 1 base, with 4 bases lying between them. This CDR3 region has 13 residues. The CDR3 DNA follows: TGTGCCAGCAGCTTAGGTCGGAACACTGAAGCTTTCTTT. Protein: CASSLGRNTEAFF.

CDR3 DNA sequence: TGTGCCAGCAGCTTTACTGCCGACAGCTATGGCTACACCTTC. Amino acids: CASSFTADSYGYTF. The V and J genes are TRBV7-2 and TRBJ1-2, with D possibly TRBD1 on 5 matching bases. The CDR3 covers 14 residues. V lost 3 bases and J 4 bases, leaving 12 bases between the germline ends. Looked up from germline, CDR1 is SGHTA and CDR2 is FQGNSA.

The chain is built from TRBV19 and TRBJ2-2, with D unclear. The CDR3 contains 15 residues. The germline gives CDR1 LNHDA, CDR2 SQIVND (reference sequence). Trimming cost V 1 base and J 7 bases, with 13 bases left between them. The CDR3 DNA is TGTGCCAGTAGTATAGGAGTAGGAACGGGCGGGGAGCTGTTTTTT. This encodes CASSIGVGTGGELFF.

The V call is TRBV2, the J call TRBJ2-7; 7 nucleotides match TRBD2. V gave up 6 bases and J gave up 0 bases; unmatched junction bases: 2. The V gene's germline CDR1 is SNHLY and CDR2 FYNNEI. The CDR3 has 13 amino acids. The CDR3 DNA reads TGTGCCAGCAGAAGGACTAGCTCCTACGAGCAGTACTTC. Translated, it gives CASRRTSSYEQYF.

The table lists this clone with a few counts. The V gene is TRBV9, the J gene TRBJ2-1, with D possibly TRBD2 on 6 matching bases. Germline CDR1 SGDLS, CDR2 YYNGEE. The V and J ends lost 3 bases and 9 bases respectively, with 13 bases between them. CDR3 length equals 13 residues. The CDR3 here is CASSAPQAGEQFF. Here the CDR3 DNA reads TGTGCCAGCAGCGCCCCCCAAGCGGGTGAGCAGTTCTTC.

The chain uses TRBV9 and TRBJ1-1, with 7 nucleotides matching TRBD1. The germline CDR1 and CDR2 sequences are SGDLS and YYNGEE. The CDR3 covers 16 residues. V lost 0 bases to trimming and J lost 4 bases; unmatched junction nucleotides: 9. The CDR3 DNA follows: TGTGCCAGCAGCGTAGGTGTCGAGGGGGCTGGCACTGAAGCTTTCTTT. Translated, it gives CASSVGVEGAGTEAFF.

V is TRBV7-2 and J is TRBJ2-3; TRBD1 is a possible D gene (6 bases). CDR3 size: 14 residues. Per the germline V gene, CDR1 is SGHTA and CDR2 is FQGNSA. Trimming stripped 6 bases from V and 0 bases from J, with 10 bases between. The CDR3 nucleotides are TGTGCCAGCAGTTGGACAGCAAGCACAGATACGCAGTATTTT. Translating gives CASSWTASTDTQYF. The variable domain in full, completed from reference TRBV7-2 and TRBJ2-3, reads GAGVSQSPSNKVTEKGKDVELRCDPISGHTALYWYRQSLGQGLEFLIYFQGNSAPDKSGLPSDRFSAERTGGSVSTLTIQRTQQEDSAVYLCASSWTASTDTQYFGPGTRLTVL.

This clone has a handful of counts. The gene calls are TRBV3-1 (or the pseudogene TRBV3-2) and TRBJ1-1; no firm D call. The CDR3 length is 13 residues. Trimming took off 2 bases at V and 11 bases at J, with 15 bases between the two ends. Germline V lookup: CDR1 LGHDT, CDR2 YNNKEL (reference sequence). DNA for the CDR3: TGTGCCAGCAGCCAAAGTCTGACGGTAGCTGCTTTCTTT. This encodes CASSQSLTVAAFF.

The V call is TRBV3-1 (or the pseudogene TRBV3-2), the J call TRBJ1-6; TRBD1 agrees at 7 bases. From germline, CDR1 is LGHDT and CDR2 YNNKEL (reference sequence). CDR3 length: 15 residues. Trimming at V came to 4 bases and at J to 7 bases, leaving 7 bases not matched to a gene. The DNA of the CDR3 is TGTGCCAGCAGCCTCGCGGGGACAGACAATTCACCCCTCCACTTT. Amino acids: CASSLAGTDNSPLHF.

The chain uses TRBV5-8 and TRBJ2-2, with 7 bases that match TRBD1. The CDR3 sequence is 15 residues long. J was trimmed by 4 bases and V by 5 bases; bases with no gene match: 8. From germline, CDR1 is SGHTS and CDR2 YDEGEE. CDR3 sequence reads: CASRLGRTGTGELFF. CDR3 nucleotides: TGTGCCAGCAGACTGGGGCGGACAGGCACCGGGGAGCTGTTTTTT.

The chain is built from TRBV11-3 and TRBJ2-7; 7 bases agree with TRBD1. The V segment lost 1 base and the J segment 5 bases; nucleotides outside the gene matches: 5. The germline CDR1 and CDR2 sequences are SGHNT and YENEEA. The CDR3 has 14 amino acids. The CDR3 loop is CASSLGRGNHEQYF. CDR3 sequence (DNA): TGTGCCAGCAGCTTAGGCAGGGGGAACCACGAGCAGTACTTC.